The 22 T cell receptor beta chains below all came from one sample that was sequenced in a study of vaccination and CD4 T cells after COVID-19 (dated by TCRdb to 2022 to 2024). Their antigens are not known. The intended sense of this specimen's treatment or condition label: roughly nine-day PBMC culture with coronavirus spike peptide pools or control peptides (ViraFEST assay). CD4+ T cells from unexposed donors were collected before the COVID-19 pandemic (2011-2018). Library prep was done by PCR. The run used an Illumina iSeq 100. DNA from cultured CD4+ T cells was subjected to TCR sequencing with the Oncomine TCR Beta short-read assay at the Johns Hopkins FTIC core. TCRdb cleaned the public reads at Q25 with fastp, built clones with MiXCR and kept in-frame beta chains. Here each entry gathers all rows of one CDR3 protein and keeps the most common genes and DNA. The sample table records around 7,000 distinct CDR3 sequences; about a third of these occur just once. Around two fifths of the sample comes from the top ten.

The sequencing input was CD4+ T cells from blood, cultured in vitro. Every receptor here comes from a human donor in good health.

CDR3 DNA: TGTGCCACCAGCAGGTCGGGGGATCAGCCCCAGCATTTT. Translating gives CATSRSGDQPQHF. The J gene is TRBJ1-5, the V gene TRBV15; TRBD1 might be the D (5 bases). Germline lookup yields CDR1 LNHNV and CDR2 YYDKDF (reference sequence). V dropped 3 bases and J dropped 5 bases, with 8 bases sitting between them. The CDR3 totals 13 residues.

The rearrangement uses TRBV5-4 and TRBJ1-1; D gene unclear. This CDR3 spans 12 amino acids. V was trimmed by 3 bases and J by 1 base, leaving 4 bases between them. Germline V gene lookup returns CDR1 SGHNT and CDR2 YYREEE (reference sequence). The CDR3 here is CASSSTNTEAFF. The DNA of the CDR3 is TGTGCCAGCAGCTCCACGAACACTGAAGCTTTCTTT.

This chain links TRBV20-1 with TRBJ2-5, with D possibly matching TRBD2 (5 bases). Germline V lookup: CDR1 DFQATT, CDR2 SNEGSKA (reference sequence). Between the trimmed V and J ends, which lost 5 bases and 7 bases, there was a span of 14 bases. This CDR3 comprises 12 residues. The DNA for the CDR3 is TGCAGTGCTTCCCGGGTTGGAGGGACCCAGTACTTC. It codes for CSASRVGGTQYF.

The CDR3 region has the DNA TGCAGTGCTAGAGCCCCGGGACCCAGAACCTACGAGCAGTACTTC. It translates to CSARAPGPRTYEQYF. The chain links TRBV20-1 to TRBJ2-7, with D perhaps given as TRBD1 or TRBD2 (5 bases each). This CDR3 comprises 15 residues. CDR1 and CDR2 from the germline V gene are DFQATT and SNEGSKA (reference sequence). V was pared by 1 base and J by 2 bases, with 15 bases between.

This clonotype was detected a few times. The genes are TRBV30 and TRBJ1-5; unclear D gene. Germline loops: CDR1 GTSNPN, CDR2 SVGIG (reference sequence). V lost 0 bases, J lost 2 bases, and 5 bases lay in between. The CDR3 runs 13 residues. The CDR3: CAWSVTGNQPQHF. CDR3 DNA sequence: TGTGCCTGGAGTGTAACAGGCAATCAGCCCCAGCATTTT.

This clonotype came up a few times. This chain connects TRBV20-1 to TRBJ2-5; no clear D. Trimming cost V 6 bases and J 4 bases, with 6 bases left between them. CDR3 length: 10 amino acids. Germline V gene sequence: CDR1 DFQATT, CDR2 SNEGSKA (reference sequence). The CDR3 loop is CSAGTETQYF. Here the CDR3 DNA reads TGCAGTGCAGGAACAGAGACCCAGTACTTC.

This clonotype was observed a handful of times. This chain links TRBV11-1 with TRBJ2-5; D is ambiguous. Trimming stripped 5 bases from V and 7 bases from J, with 23 bases between. Germline V gene lookup returns CDR1 SGHAT and CDR2 FQDESV (reference sequence). The CDR3 covers 16 residues. The CDR3 protein is CASSSPTIGLRRTQYF. For the CDR3, the DNA is TGTGCCAGCAGCAGTCCGACAATCGGTCTGCGGAGGACCCAGTACTTC.

V gene TRBV7-9 combines with J gene TRBJ1-2; D remains unclear. CDR1 is SEHNR, CDR2 FQNEAQ, per germline (reference sequence). With 1 base removed from V and 7 bases from J, the gap between germline ends came to 4 bases. The CDR3 has 11 residues. CDR3 DNA sequence: TGTGCCAGCAGCTTAGTGGGTGGCTACACCTTC. Its protein product is CASSLVGGYTF.

The gene calls are TRBV20-1 and TRBJ1-5, with TRBD1 matching 8 bases. Unmatched junction bases numbered 3, after V lost 5 bases and J lost 0 bases. The V gene's germline CDR1 is DFQATT and CDR2 SNEGSKA (reference sequence). CDR3 length: 14 amino acids. In DNA form, the CDR3 reads TGCAGTGCTCGGACAGGGTATAGCAATCAGCCCCAGCATTTT. This sequence encodes CSARTGYSNQPQHF.

The rearrangement uses TRBV6-4 and TRBJ2-3; TRBD1 is a possible D gene (5 bases). CDR1 is MRHNA and CDR2 is SNTAGT in the germline V gene. The V end was cut by 4 bases, the J end by 5 bases, with 13 bases between. The CDR3 is made up of 14 amino acids. For the CDR3, the DNA is TGTGCCAGCAGTGCGCAGGGCTTGCAAGATACGCAGTATTTT. This codes for CASSAQGLQDTQYF.

The V gene is TRBV21-1, the J gene TRBJ2-7; the table's D call TRBD2 went unverified against the DNA. TRBV21-1 represents a pseudogene. The length of the CDR3 is 15 residues. CDR3 in amino acids: CASSKEGQNTYEQYF. CDR3 coding DNA: TGTGCCAGCAGCAAAGAGGGCCAGAATACCTACGAGCAGTACTTC.

This clonotype was found a few times. V gene TRBV7-9 combines with J gene TRBJ1-1, with D tentatively TRBD1 (5 bases). Germline lookup yields CDR1 SEHNR and CDR2 FQNEAQ (reference sequence). There are 12 residues in the CDR3. Deletions cut 2 bases from V and 7 bases from J, with 8 bases between. For the CDR3, the DNA is TGTGCCAGCAGCTTACGGGGGGTTGAAGCTTTCTTT. Protein sequence: CASSLRGVEAFF.

V is TRBV5-1 and J is TRBJ1-1, with TRBD1 matching 7 bases. V shed 0 bases and J 3 bases; nucleotides not matched to a gene: 11. CDR3 size: 17 residues. Germline CDR1 is SGHRS and CDR2 is YFSETQ. The CDR3 coding sequence is TGCGCCAGCAGCTTGGCGGGGACAGACATCGGACACACTGAAGCTTTCTTT. Its protein is CASSLAGTDIGHTEAFF. Supplemented by reference TRBV5-1 and TRBJ1-1, the full variable domain reads KAGVTQTPRYLIKTRGQQVTLSCSPISGHRSVSWYQQTPGQGLQFLFEYFSETQRNKGNFPGRFSGRQFSNSRSEMNVSTLELGDSALYLCASSLAGTDIGHTEAFFGQGTRLTVV.

The V call is TRBV11-2, the J call TRBJ2-7; D remains unclear. The CDR3 loop spans 11 amino acids. Germline CDR1 and CDR2: SGHAT and FQNNGV. The ends were cut back, 6 bases at V and 7 bases at J, with 10 bases in the middle. This CDR3 is CASSYLGEQYF. Written as DNA, the CDR3 is TGTGCCAGCAGTTATCTGGGTGAGCAGTACTTC.

The V gene is TRBV12-3 or TRBV12-4, the J gene TRBJ2-7; 9 nucleotides align to TRBD2. The CDR3 consists of 15 residues. V trimming: 7 bases; J trimming: 5 bases; junction bases outside the gene matches: 12. Here the CDR3 DNA reads TGTGCCAGCAAGTTAGGCGGGGGGGGTCCCCACGAGCAGTACTTC. Residues: CASKLGGGGPHEQYF.

The J gene is TRBJ1-5, the V gene TRBV20-1, with D hard to call. Trimming took 5 bases from V and 2 from J, leaving 7 bases between them. Germline V gene data show CDR1 as DFQATT and CDR2 as SNEGSKA (reference sequence). There are 12 residues in the CDR3. The CDR3 region has the DNA TGCAGTGCTTTTTCACGCAATCAGCCCCAGCATTTT. Translation: CSAFSRNQPQHF.

The chain recombines TRBV2 with TRBJ2-7, with D perhaps TRBD1 (5 bases). Trimming removed 6 bases from V and 0 bases from J, with 9 bases in between. Germline values: CDR1 SNHLY, CDR2 FYNNEI. The CDR3 totals 13 residues. CDR3 residues: CASRQTASYEQYF. Written as DNA, the CDR3 is TGTGCCAGCAGGCAGACAGCCTCCTACGAGCAGTACTTC.

The rearrangement uses TRBV7-9 and TRBJ1-2; D is undetermined. The CDR3 totals 11 residues. The V end was cut by 6 bases, the J end by 2 bases, with 4 bases between. Germline V gene data show CDR1 as SEHNR and CDR2 as FQNEAQ (reference sequence). CDR3 loop: CASSTNYGYTF. CDR3 DNA sequence: TGTGCCAGCAGTACGAACTATGGCTACACCTTC.

The chain recombines TRBV7-8 with TRBJ1-6; 9 bases are a match to TRBD1. After removal of 1 base from V and 10 bases from J, the junction contained 11 bases not matched to a gene. The CDR3 extends over 17 amino acids. Germline loops: CDR1 SGHVS, CDR2 FQNEAQ. The CDR3 spells CASSLGMGQGGWSPLHF. CDR3 coding DNA: TGTGCCAGCAGCTTAGGAATGGGACAGGGCGGTTGGTCACCCCTCCACTTT.

V usage is TRBV5-4 and J usage is TRBJ1-2, with 7 bases that match TRBD1. CDR3 length: 13 residues. The trim removed 0 bases at V and 4 bases at J, leaving 0 bases unmatched. Germline values: CDR1 SGHNT, CDR2 YYREEE (reference sequence). The CDR3 sequence: CASSLEGAYGYTF. In DNA form, the CDR3 reads TGTGCCAGCAGCTTGGAGGGGGCCTATGGCTACACCTTC.

V is TRBV10-3 and J is TRBJ2-7, with D perhaps matching TRBD1 (5 bases). Germline V CDR1 and CDR2: ENHRY, SYGVKD. This CDR3 contains 14 residues. V dropped 0 bases and J dropped 3 bases, with 9 bases sitting between them. CDR3 residues: CAISESRGFYEQYF. The CDR3 DNA reads as TGTGCCATCAGTGAGTCAAGGGGCTTCTACGAGCAGTACTTC.

The genes are TRBV27 and TRBJ1-3, with 7 bases matching TRBD1. The CDR3 loop spans 14 amino acids. Germline V CDR1 and CDR2: MNHEY, SMNVEV (reference sequence). The junction had 5 bases not matched to a gene; V was cut back by 6 bases and J by 3 bases. The CDR3: CASSKTGSGNTIYF. CDR3 coding DNA: TGTGCCAGCAGCAAGACAGGGAGTGGAAACACCATATATTTT.